This T cell receptor beta chain was retrieved from a study of cytomegalovirus exposure and HLA in healthy donors. The PCR ran on 60 Vbeta and 13 Jbeta primers. Sequencing was performed with immunoSEQ multiplex PCR; in TCRdb, only in-frame clones are kept and a portion is missing. The data show over 100,000 clones, about 80% seen once. On this clone itself: What it binds is not known.

Study results and limitations: Most of the CMV-associated TCR beta chains (in a later analysis) appeared to be HLA-restricted. Earlier analysis yielded a pattern in which most TCR beta V segments were productive about 90% or about 30% of the time.

Trimming shortened V by 7 bases and J by 3 bases, and 18 bases separated the two germline ends. CDR1 and CDR2 (germline): SGHVS, FQNEAQ. The CDR3 length is 15 residues. The sequenced material came from PBMCs. The receptor's source is a woman between 50 and 59 years old in good health and CMV-seropositive. V is TRBV7-8 and J is TRBJ1-2; D is unclear. Here the CDR3 DNA reads TGTGCCAGCAACGGGGAGGCGGGGATCGACTATGGCTACACCTTC. Protein: CASNGEAGIDYGYTF.